This T cell receptor (beta chain) originates from a study of T cell repertoires in aging, cancer and after chemotherapy. About the study: Roughly 9.1 million TCR reads were in the whole dataset.

Multiplex touch-down PCR with TRB-A/B primers amplified rearranged V-D-J TRB sequences. MiXCR was run by TCRdb on the multiplex PCR reads, yielding one entry per CDR3 protein. Of about 2,500 distinct CDR3 sequences in the sample, approximately 28% were seen once. Per germline, CDR1 SSHAT and CDR2 FNYEAQ (reference sequence). The CDR3 sequence is 14 residues long. With respect to this clonotype: The antigen remains unidentified. At one end, the junction sequence differs from germline, possibly due to a read error.

Amplification of TCR beta used genomic DNA extracted from peripheral blood. Study-wide findings and caveats: In healthy donors, age-related TCR diversity loss mainly reflected lost richness.

J is TRBJ2-2 and V is TRBV7-7, with D possibly matching TRBD2 (5 bases). The clonotype originates from a human donor in good health. Sequencing was carried out using blood. Written as DNA, the CDR3 is TGTGCTAGCAGCAAGGGAGTCCTCACCGGGGAGCTGTTTTTT. It codes for CASSKGVLTGELFF.